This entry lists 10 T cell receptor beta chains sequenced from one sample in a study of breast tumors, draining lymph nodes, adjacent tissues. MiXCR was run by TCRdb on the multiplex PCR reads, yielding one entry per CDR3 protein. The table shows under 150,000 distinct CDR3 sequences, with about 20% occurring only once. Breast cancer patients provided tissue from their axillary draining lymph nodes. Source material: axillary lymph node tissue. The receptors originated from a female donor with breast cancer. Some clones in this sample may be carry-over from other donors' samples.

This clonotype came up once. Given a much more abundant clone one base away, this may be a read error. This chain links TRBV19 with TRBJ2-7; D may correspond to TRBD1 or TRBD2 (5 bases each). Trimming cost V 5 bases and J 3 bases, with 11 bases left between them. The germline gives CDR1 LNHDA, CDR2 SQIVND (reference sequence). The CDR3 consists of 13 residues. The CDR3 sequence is CASSEGQVYEQYF. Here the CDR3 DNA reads TGTGCCAGTAGTGAGGGGCAGGTCTACGAGCAGTACTTC.

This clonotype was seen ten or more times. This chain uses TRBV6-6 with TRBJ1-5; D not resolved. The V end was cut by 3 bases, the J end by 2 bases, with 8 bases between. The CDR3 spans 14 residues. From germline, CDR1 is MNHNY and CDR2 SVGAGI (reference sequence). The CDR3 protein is CASSYRAGNQPQHF. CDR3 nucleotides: TGTGCCAGCAGTTATCGGGCAGGCAATCAGCCCCAGCATTTT.

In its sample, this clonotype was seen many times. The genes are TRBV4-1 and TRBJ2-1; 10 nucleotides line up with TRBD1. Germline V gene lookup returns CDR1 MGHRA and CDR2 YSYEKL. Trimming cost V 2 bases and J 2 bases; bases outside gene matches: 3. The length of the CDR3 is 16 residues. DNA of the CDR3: TGCGCCAGCAGCCAATCCGGACAGGGGGCCTACAATGAGCAGTTCTTC. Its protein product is CASSQSGQGAYNEQFF.

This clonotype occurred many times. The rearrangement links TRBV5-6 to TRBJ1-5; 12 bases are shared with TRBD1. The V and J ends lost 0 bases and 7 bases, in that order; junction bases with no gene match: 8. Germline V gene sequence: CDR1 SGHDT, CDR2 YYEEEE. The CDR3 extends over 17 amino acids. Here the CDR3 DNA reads TGTGCCAGCAGCTTGGGAGGGACAGGGGGCGCCTTGCAGCCCCAGCATTTT. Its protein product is CASSLGGTGGALQPQHF.

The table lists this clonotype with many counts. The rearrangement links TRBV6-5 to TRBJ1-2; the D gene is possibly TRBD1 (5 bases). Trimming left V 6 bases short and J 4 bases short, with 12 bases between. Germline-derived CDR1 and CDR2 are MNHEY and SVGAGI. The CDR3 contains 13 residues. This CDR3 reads CASSPWGGYGYTF. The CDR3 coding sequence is TGTGCCAGCAGCCCCTGGGGGGGCTATGGCTACACCTTC.

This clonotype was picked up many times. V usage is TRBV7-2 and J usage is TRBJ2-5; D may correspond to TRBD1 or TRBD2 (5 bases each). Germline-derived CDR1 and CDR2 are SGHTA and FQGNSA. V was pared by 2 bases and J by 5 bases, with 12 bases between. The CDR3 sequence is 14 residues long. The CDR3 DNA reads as TGTGCCAGCAGCTTATTTCGCTGGGGGGAGACCCAGTACTTC. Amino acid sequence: CASSLFRWGETQYF.

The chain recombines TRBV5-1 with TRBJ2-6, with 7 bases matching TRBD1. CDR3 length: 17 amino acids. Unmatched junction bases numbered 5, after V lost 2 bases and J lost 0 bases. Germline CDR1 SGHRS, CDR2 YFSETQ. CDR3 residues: CASSFGDRFSGANVLTF. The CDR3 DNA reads TGCGCCAGCAGCTTTGGGGACAGATTCTCTGGGGCCAACGTCCTGACTTTC.

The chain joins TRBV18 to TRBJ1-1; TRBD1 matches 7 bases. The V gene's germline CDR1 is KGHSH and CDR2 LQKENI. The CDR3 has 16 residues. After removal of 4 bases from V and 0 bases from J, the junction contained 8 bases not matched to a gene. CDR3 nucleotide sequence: TGTGCCAGCTCACTATGGTCCGGGACAGTGAACACTGAAGCTTTCTTT. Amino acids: CASSLWSGTVNTEAFF. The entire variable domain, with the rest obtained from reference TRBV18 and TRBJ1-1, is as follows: NAGVMQNPRHLVRRRGQEARLRCSPMKGHSHVYWYRQLPEEGLKFMVYLQKENIIDESGMPKERFSAEFPKEGPSILRIQQVVRGDSAAYFCASSLWSGTVNTEAFFGQGTRLTVV.

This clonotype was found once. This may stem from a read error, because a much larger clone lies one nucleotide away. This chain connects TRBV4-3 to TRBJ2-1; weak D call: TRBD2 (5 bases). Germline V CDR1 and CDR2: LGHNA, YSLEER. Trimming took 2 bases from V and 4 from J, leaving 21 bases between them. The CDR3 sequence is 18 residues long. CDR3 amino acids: CASSQSFLDSASYNEQFF. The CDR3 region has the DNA TGCGCCAGCAGCCAATCCTTCCTGGACTCCGCGAGTTACAATGAGCAGTTCTTC.

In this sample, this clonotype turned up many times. Written as DNA, the CDR3 is TGTGCCAGCAGACCGGGGACAGGGAATTCACCCCTCCACTTT. Its translation: CASRPGTGNSPLHF. J is TRBJ1-6 and V is TRBV7-9; 9 bases align to TRBD1. Germline trimming cut 6 bases from V and 7 bases from J; bases unmatched to any gene: 4. Germline assignment: CDR1 SEHNR and CDR2 FQNEAQ (reference sequence). The CDR3 is 14 residues long.